What follows describes a single T cell receptor beta chain. Many counts were recorded for this clonotype. This clone's antigen is unknown. The record has no base qualities; no much larger clone is one base away. Hyperthyroidism patients were newly diagnosed, with disease duration under 2 months, and aged 18 to 65 years. Exclusion was applied to patients with uncontrolled infections, other autoimmune diseases, pregnancy or lactation. Diagnoses were established on the basis of clinical symptoms, serum thyroxine and TRAb, thyroid ultrasound, and orbital computed tomography. For progressor patients, blood was drawn at the first diagnosis of hyperthyroidism, before any ophthalmopathy symptoms had appeared. Ficoll-Paque density gradient centrifugation was used to isolate PBMCs from 8.5 to 10 ml of fresh peripheral blood. Progressor patients were initially diagnosed with Graves' hyperthyroidism and developed ophthalmopathy during follow-up. Trizol reagent was used to extract total RNA, and RNA quality was then checked on an Agilent 2100 Bioanalyzer.

This entry is derived from a study of T cells in Graves' hyperthyroidism and ophthalmopathy (dated by TCRdb to about 2019). In terms of the full investigation: Peripheral blood samples were taken at initial diagnosis, before any treatment was given. In about 6 Graves' hyperthyroidism patients, the study also compared T-cell repertoires from thyroid tissue with T-cell repertoires from blood. To identify distinguishing TCR V-J signatures, a discovery cohort of about 100 patients was used, comprising 43 with Graves' ophthalmopathy and around 60 with stable Graves' hyperthyroidism. Prospective prediction of ophthalmopathy was tested in an independent validation cohort of 18 to 20 hyperthyroidism patients and roughly 16 patients who later progressed to ophthalmopathy. The 100 or so discovery patients were randomly divided into training and test sets at a 7:3 ratio. TCR Vbeta CDR3 sequencing of roughly 140 peripheral blood samples (43 ophthalmopathy, under 80 hyperthyroidism and roughly 17 progressor patients) is reported in the paper. Once sampling was done, hyperthyroidism patients were given methimazole at a starting dose of 30 mg daily, whereas ophthalmopathy patients were given high-dose intravenous methylprednisolone.

The CDR3, cysteine through phenylalanine, is 15 amino acids long. The sequence is cut down to CDR3 DNA, 45 bases in frame from base 1. As encoded in the germline V gene (reference sequence), CDR1 is SEHNR while CDR2 is FQNEAQ. Relative to germline, V is missing 3 bases and J is missing 2 bases, with 4 bases of the junction outside any gene match. TCR beta CDR3 regions were amplified from RNA transcripts. A first-round RT-PCR of the TCR CDR3 used the HTBI primer set with the Qiagen OneStep RT-PCR kit. The libraries were constructed in a second round of multiplex PCR and then size-selected and purified. Paired-end sequencing of the libraries was performed with 100 bp reads on an Illumina HiSeq2000. The authors processed their data as follows. Raw data were processed with SOAPnuke, discarding reads with adapters, uncalled bases, mean Phred below 15, or no exact constant-primer or identifier match. High-quality paired reads were merged using COPE v1.2.5, and each unique nucleotide sequence was defined as a clonotype. MiTCR v1.1 was used to align clonotypes to the IMGT TRBV, TRBD and TRBJ reference segments. The analysis was restricted to V-J combinations with a frequency above 0.0001, which together covered 99.2% of the repertoires. A TCS score was defined as the ratio of F50 (clonal expansion) to E x V (chaos), with BLOSUM62-based TCRdist applied between CDR3 peptides within each V-J. Welch's t-statistics and random forest reduced 500 to 650 V-J features to around 14, which were used in a naive Bayes classifier (R e1071). The raw public reads went through TCRdb reprocessing: fastp at Q25, MiXCR clone calling, in-frame beta chains kept. Under each unique CDR3 protein, matching rows form one entry showing the most common genes and DNA. TCRdb's processing, not the authors' own work, is the source of the V and J calls. Within this sample are some 600,000 distinct CDR3 sequences, with roughly 13% of them counted one time only. Under 7% of the sample belongs to the ten largest clones.

Overall results and qualifications from the work: Most expanded thyroid clonotypes (frequency above 0.001) were also detected in blood, a finding suggesting that blood repertoires may reflect thyroid immune responses. No statistical method was used to set the sample size in advance, and investigators knew the group allocation. A 13 V-J signature model separated ophthalmopathy from stable hyperthyroidism, with around 88% sensitivity and about 81% specificity in cross-validation and 80%/75% in testing. In validation, progression to ophthalmopathy was predicted by the model with almost 71% sensitivity and 72.22% specificity, a median of about 6.4 months before onset.

Source material: blood. The sequence derives from a woman between 25 and 40 years old with Graves' hyperthyroidism that later progressed to Graves' ophthalmopathy. This receptor chain uses TRBV7-9 and TRBJ2-3, with 8 bases in between that match TRBD2. The DNA sequence is given as TGTGCCAGCAGCTTTACGGGAGGGATCACAGATACGCAGTATTTT. This translates into CASSFTGGITDTQYF.